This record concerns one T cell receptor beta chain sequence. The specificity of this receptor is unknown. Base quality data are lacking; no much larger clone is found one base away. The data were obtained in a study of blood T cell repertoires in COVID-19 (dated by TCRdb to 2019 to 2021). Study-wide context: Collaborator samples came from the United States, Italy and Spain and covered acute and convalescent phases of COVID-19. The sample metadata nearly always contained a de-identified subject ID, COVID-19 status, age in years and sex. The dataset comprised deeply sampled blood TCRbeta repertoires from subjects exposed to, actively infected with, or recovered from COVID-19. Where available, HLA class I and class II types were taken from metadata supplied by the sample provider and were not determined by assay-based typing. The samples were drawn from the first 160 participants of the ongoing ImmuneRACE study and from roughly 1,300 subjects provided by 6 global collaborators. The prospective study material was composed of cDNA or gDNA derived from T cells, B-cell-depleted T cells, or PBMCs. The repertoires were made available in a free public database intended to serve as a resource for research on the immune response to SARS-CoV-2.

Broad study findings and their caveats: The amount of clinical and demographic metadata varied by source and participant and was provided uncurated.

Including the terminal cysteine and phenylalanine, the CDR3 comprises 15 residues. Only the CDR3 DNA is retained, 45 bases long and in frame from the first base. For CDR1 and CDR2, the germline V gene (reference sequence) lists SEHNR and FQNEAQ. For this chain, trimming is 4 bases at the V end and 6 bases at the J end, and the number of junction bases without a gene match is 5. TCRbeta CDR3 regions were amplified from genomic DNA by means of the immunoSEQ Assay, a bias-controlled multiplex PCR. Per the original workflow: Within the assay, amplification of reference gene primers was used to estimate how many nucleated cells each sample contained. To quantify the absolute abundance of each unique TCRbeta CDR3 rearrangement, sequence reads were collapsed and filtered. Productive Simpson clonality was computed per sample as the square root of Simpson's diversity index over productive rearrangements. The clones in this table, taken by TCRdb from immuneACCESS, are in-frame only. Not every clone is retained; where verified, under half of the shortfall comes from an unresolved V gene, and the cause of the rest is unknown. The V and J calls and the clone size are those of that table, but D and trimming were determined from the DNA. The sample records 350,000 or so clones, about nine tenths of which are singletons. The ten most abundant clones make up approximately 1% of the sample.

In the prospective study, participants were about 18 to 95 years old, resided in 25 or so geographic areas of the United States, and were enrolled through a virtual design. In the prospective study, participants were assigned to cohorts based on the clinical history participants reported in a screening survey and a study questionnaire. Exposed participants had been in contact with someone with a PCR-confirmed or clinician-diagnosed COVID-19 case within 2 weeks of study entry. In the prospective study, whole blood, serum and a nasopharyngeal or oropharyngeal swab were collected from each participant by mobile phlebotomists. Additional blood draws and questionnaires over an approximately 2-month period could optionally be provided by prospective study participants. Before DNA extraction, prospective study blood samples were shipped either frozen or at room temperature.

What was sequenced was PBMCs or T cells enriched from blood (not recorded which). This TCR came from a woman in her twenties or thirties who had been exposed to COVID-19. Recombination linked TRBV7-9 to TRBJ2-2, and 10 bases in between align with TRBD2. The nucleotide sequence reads TGTGCCAGCAGCTCTAGCGGGAGCGGGTCCGGGGAGCTGTTTTTT. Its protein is CASSSSGSGSGELFF.